This T cell receptor beta chain was sequenced for a study of blood T cells in healthy people across ages. Overall study findings and caveats: Conclusively comparing naive with antigen-experienced cells was impossible with unsorted PBMCs. Higher diversity and more naive CD4+ cells were features of long-lived donors, compared to aged donors.

Healthy Caucasian individuals from Russia aged roughly 6 to 95 were enrolled as donors. Isolation of PBMCs gave at least 6.5 million cells per sample. This clonotype was observed a single time. Its antigen is not known. This likely comes from a read error, as the CDR3 has no conserved phenylalanine or tryptophan at its end. The CDR3 extends over 12 amino acids. V was pared by 3 bases and J by 4 bases, with 5 bases between. Next came a second PCR, run for about 6 to 11 cycles, which used a sample-barcoded 5' primer along with a J-beta primer mix. TCRdb used MiXCR to reprocess the 5' RACE reads, holding one entry per CDR3 protein. This repertoire shows 600,000 or so distinct CDR3 sequences, 25% to 30% found once; its top ten account for 15% to 19%.

The sample comprised blood. The receptor was isolated from a woman of 80 years or more in good health. The J gene is TRBJ2-3, the V gene TRBV12-3 or TRBV12-4; D remains unclear. The CDR3 region has the DNA TGTGCCAGCAGTTTTGGAGCAGATACGCAGTATTCT. As protein: CASSFGADTQYS.